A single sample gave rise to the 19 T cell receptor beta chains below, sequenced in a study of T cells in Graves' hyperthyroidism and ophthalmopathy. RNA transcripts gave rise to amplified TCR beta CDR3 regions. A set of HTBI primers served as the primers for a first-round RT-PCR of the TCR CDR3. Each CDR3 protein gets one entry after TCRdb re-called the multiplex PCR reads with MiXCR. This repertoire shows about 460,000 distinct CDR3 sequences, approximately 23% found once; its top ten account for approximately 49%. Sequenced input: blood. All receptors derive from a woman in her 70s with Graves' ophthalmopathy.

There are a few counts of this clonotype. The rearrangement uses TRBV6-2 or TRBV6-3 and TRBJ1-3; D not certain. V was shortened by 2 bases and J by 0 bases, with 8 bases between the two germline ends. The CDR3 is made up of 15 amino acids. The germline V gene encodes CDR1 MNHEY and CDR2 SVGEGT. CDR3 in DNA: TGTGCCAGCAGTTACGTTAGCGGCTCTGGAAACACCATATATTTT. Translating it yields CASSYVSGSGNTIYF.

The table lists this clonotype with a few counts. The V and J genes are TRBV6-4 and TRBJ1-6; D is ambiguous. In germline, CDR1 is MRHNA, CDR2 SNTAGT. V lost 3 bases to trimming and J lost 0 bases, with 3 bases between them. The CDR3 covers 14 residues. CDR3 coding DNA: TGTGCCAGCAGTGAGAGCTCCTATAATTCACCCCTCCACTTT. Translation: CASSESSYNSPLHF.

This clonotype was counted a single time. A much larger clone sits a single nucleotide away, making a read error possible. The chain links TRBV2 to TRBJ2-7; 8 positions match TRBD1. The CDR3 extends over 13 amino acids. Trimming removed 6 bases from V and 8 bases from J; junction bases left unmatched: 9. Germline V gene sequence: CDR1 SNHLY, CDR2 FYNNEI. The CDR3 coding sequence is TGTGCCAGCAGCGACAGGGGATGGCCCAAGCAGTACTTC. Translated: CASSDRGWPKQYF.

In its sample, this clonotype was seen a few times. The CDR3 nucleotides are TGTGCCAGCAGCTGGGGGACTAGCGGAAACGCGAACACCGGGGAGCTGTTTTTT. Translation: CASSWGTSGNANTGELFF. The chain uses TRBV7-9 and TRBJ2-2, with 11 positions matching TRBD2. The germline V gene encodes CDR1 SEHNR and CDR2 FQNEAQ (reference sequence). The CDR3 totals 18 residues. V lost 4 bases and J lost 0; bases outside the gene matches: 7.

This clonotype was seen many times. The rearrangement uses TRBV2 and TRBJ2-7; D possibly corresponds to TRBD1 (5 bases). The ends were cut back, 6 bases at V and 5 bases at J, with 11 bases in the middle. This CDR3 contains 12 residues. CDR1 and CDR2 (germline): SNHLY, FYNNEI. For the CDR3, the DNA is TGTGCCAGCAGCTACAGGTTAGACGAGCAGTACTTC. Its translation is CASSYRLDEQYF.

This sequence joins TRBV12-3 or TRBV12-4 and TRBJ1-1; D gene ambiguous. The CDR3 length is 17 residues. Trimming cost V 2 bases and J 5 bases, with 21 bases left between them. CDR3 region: CASSLSGGVGPETEAFF. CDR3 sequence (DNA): TGTGCCAGCAGTTTATCCGGAGGAGTAGGCCCTGAGACTGAAGCTTTCTTT.

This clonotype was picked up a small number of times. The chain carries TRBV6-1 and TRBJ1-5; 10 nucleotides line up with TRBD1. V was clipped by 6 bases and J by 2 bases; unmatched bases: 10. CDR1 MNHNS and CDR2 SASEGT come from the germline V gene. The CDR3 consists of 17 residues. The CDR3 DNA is TGTGCCAGCAGCCCCGGGACAGGGGTGCAAGGCAATCAGCCCCAGCATTTT. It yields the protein CASSPGTGVQGNQPQHF.

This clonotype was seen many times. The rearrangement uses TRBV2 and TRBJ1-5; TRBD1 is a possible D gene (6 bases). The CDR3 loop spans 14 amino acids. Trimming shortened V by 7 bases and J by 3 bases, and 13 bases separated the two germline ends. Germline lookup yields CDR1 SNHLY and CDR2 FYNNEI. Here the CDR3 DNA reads TGTGCCAGCACCATAACAGGGTTCAATCAGCCCCAGCATTTT. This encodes CASTITGFNQPQHF.

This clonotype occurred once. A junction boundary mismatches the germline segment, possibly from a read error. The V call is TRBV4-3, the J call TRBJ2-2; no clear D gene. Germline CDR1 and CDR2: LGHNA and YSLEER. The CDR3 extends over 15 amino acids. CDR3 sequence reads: CASSQDWPNSGELFF. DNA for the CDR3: TGCGCCAGCAGCCAAGATTGGCCGAACAGCGGGGAGCTGTTTTTT.

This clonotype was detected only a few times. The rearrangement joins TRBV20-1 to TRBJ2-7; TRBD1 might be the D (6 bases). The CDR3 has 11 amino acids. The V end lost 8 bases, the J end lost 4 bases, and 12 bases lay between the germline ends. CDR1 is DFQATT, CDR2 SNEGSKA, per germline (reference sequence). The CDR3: CSPQGMYEQYF. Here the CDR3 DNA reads TGCAGTCCGCAGGGGATGTACGAGCAGTACTTC.

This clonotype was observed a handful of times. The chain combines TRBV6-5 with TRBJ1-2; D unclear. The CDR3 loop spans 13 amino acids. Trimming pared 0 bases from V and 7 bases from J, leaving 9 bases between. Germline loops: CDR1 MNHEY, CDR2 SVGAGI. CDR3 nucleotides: TGTGCCAGCAGTTACTCGACATTCGGTGGCTACACCTTC. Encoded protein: CASSYSTFGGYTF.

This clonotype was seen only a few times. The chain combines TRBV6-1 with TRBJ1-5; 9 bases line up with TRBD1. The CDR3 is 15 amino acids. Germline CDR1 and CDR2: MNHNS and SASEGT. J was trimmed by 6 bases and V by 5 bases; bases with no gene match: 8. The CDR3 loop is CASSSTGGPGQPQHF. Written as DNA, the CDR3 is TGTGCCAGCAGTTCTACAGGGGGCCCTGGTCAGCCCCAGCATTTT.

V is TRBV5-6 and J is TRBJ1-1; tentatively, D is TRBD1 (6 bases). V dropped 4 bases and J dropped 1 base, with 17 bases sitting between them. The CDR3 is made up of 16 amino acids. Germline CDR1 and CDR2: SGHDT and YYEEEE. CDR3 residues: CASSTGSTGWNTEAFF. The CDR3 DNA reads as TGTGCCAGCAGCACGGGAAGTACAGGGTGGAACACTGAAGCTTTCTTT.

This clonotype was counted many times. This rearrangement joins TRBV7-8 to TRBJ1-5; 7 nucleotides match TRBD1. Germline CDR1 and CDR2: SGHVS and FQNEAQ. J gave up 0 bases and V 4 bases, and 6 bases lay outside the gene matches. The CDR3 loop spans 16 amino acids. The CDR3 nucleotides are TGTGCCAGCAGCTCAGAGGGACAGCTTAGCAATCAGCCCCAGCATTTT. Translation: CASSSEGQLSNQPQHF.

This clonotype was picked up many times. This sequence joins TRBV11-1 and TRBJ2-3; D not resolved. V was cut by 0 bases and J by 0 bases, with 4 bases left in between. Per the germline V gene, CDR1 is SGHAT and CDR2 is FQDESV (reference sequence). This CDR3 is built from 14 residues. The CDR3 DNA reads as TGTGCCAGCAGCTTAGCGCCCAGCACAGATACGCAGTATTTT. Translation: CASSLAPSTDTQYF.

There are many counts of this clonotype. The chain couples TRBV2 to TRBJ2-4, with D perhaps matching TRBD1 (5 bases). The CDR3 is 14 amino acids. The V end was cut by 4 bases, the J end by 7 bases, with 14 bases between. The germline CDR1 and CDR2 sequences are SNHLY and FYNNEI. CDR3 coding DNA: TGTGCCAGCAGTGTTCGTCAGGGCCGCAACATTCAGTACTTC. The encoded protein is CASSVRQGRNIQYF.

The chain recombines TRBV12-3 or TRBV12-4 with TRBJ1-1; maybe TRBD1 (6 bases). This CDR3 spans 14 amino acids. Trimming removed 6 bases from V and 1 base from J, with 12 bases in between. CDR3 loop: CASRIRGGNTEAFF. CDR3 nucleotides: TGTGCCAGCAGGATCCGAGGGGGGAACACTGAAGCTTTCTTT.

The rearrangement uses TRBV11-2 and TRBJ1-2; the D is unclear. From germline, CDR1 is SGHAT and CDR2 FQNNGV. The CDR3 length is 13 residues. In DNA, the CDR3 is TGTGCGACTCGGGGAGGAGACAACTATGGCTACACCTTC. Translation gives CATRGGDNYGYTF. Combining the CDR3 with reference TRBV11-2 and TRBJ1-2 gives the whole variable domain EAGVAQSPRYKIIEKRQSVAFWCNPISGHATLYWYQQILGQGPKLLIQFQNNGVVDDSQLPKDRFSAERLKGVDSTLKIQPAKLEDSAVYLCATRGGDNYGYTFGSGTRLTVV.

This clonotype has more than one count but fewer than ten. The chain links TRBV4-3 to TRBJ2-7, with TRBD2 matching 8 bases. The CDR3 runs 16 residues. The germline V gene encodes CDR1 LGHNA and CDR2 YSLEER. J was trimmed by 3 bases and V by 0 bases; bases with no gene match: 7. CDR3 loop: CASSQDNGGRIYEQYF. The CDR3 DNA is TGCGCCAGCAGCCAAGACAACGGCGGGAGGATCTACGAGCAGTACTTC.